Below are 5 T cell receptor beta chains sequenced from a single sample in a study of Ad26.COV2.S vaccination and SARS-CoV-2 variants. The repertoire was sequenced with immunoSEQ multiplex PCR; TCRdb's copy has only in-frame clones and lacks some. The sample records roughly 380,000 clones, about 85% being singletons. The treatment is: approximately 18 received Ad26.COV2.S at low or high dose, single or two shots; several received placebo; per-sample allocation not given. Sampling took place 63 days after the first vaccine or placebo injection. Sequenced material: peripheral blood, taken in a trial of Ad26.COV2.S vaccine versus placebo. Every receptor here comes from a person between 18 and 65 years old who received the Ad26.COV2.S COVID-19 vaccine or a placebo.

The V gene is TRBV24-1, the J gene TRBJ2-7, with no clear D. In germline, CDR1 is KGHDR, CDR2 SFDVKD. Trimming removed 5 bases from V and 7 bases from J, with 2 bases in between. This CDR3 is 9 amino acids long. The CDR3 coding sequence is TGTGCCACCAGTGGGGAGCAGTACTTC. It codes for CATSGEQYF.

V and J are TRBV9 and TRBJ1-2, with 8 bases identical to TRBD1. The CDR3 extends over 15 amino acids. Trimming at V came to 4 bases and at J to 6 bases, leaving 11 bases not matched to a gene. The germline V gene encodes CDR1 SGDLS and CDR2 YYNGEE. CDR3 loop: CASSSEDRVMNGYTF. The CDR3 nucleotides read TGTGCCAGCAGCTCTGAGGACAGGGTCATGAATGGCTACACCTTC. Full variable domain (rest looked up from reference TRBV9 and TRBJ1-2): DSGVTQTPKHLITATGQRVTLRCSPRSGDLSVYWYQQSLDQGLQFLIQYYNGEERAKGNILERFSAQQFPDLHSELNLSSLELGDSALYFCASSSEDRVMNGYTFGSGTRLTVV.

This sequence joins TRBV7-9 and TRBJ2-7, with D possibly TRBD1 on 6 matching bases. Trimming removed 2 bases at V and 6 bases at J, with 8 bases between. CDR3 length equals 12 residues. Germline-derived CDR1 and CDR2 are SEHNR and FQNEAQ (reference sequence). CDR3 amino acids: CASSLWGPEQYF. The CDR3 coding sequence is TGTGCCAGCAGCTTATGGGGGCCCGAGCAGTACTTC.

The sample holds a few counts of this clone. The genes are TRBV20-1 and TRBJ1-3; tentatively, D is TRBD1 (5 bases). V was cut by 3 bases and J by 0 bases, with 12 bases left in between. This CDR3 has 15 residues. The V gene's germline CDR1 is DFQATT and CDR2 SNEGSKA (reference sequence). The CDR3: CSASGGANSGNTIYF. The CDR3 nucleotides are TGCAGTGCTAGTGGAGGGGCCAACTCTGGAAACACCATATATTTT.

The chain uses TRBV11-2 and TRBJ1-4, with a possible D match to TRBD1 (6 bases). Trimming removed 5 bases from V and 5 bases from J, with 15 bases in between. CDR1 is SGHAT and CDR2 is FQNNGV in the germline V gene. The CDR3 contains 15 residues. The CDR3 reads CASSDGQKLNEKLFF. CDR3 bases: TGTGCCAGCAGCGACGGACAGAAACTCAATGAAAAACTGTTTTTT.